The 29 T cell receptor beta chains reported below all come from one sample, sequenced in a study of kidney transplant recipient with SARS-CoV-2 infection. TCRdb re-analysed the reads in MiXCR, keeping a single row per CDR3 protein. This table has fewer than 250,000 distinct CDR3 sequences, under 30% appearing once. The sample here was a blood sample, taken at baseline and between days 110 and 120 from a kidney transplant recipient. The origin of the receptors is a male patient younger than 45 who had COVID-19 and was a kidney transplant recipient. These T cells may partly come from the graft donor.

This clonotype was observed a handful of times. The chain couples TRBV19 to TRBJ2-5; TRBD1 matches at 9 bases. Germline V gene sequence: CDR1 LNHDA, CDR2 SQIVND (reference sequence). The CDR3 is 15 amino acids. J lost 3 bases, V lost 6 bases, and 8 bases had no gene match. CDR3 protein: CASRVTGGVEETQYF. As DNA, the CDR3 is TGTGCCAGTAGAGTGACAGGGGGGGTGGAAGAGACCCAGTACTTC.

This clonotype has ten or more counts. This chain links TRBV11-1 with TRBJ1-4; D is uncertain. Per the germline V gene, CDR1 is SGHAT and CDR2 is FQDESV (reference sequence). The CDR3 loop spans 14 amino acids. Trimming removed 2 bases at V and 7 bases at J, with 11 bases between. The CDR3 loop reads CASSLRLIAEKLFF. CDR3 nucleotide sequence: TGTGCCAGCAGCTTACGCCTCATAGCTGAAAAACTGTTTTTT.

This clonotype was detected ten times or more. The rearrangement links TRBV7-9 to TRBJ1-1; 9 nucleotides line up with TRBD1. Looked up from germline, CDR1 is SEHNR and CDR2 is FQNEAQ (reference sequence). After removal of 7 bases from V and 3 bases from J, the junction contained 9 bases not matched to a gene. The CDR3 runs to 15 residues. The DNA for the CDR3 is TGTGCCAGCAACCCGGGGACAGGGATCTACACTGAAGCTTTCTTT. Protein: CASNPGTGIYTEAFF. The variable domain in full, with the rest retrieved from reference TRBV7-9 and TRBJ1-1, is DTGVSQNPRHKITKRGQNVTFRCDPISEHNRLYWYRQTLGQGPEFLTYFQNEAQLEKSRLLSDRFSAERPKGSFSTLEIQRTEQGDSAMYLCASNPGTGIYTEAFFGQGTRLTVV.

This clonotype has at least ten counts. The germline gene is not matched at one end of the junction; a read error may be the cause. The V call is TRBV5-1, the J call TRBJ2-3; D call uncertain. Germline assignment: CDR1 SGHRS and CDR2 YFSETQ. The CDR3 sequence is 13 residues long. CDR3 nucleotides: TGTGCCAGTAGTAGTGGAGTCACAGATACGCAGTATTTT. Protein: CASSSGVTDTQYF. Full variable domain (remainder filled in from reference TRBV5-1 and TRBJ2-3): KAGVTQTPRYLIKTRGQQVTLSCSPISGHRSVSWYQQTPGQGLQFLFEYFSETQRNKGNFPGRFSGRQFSNSRSEMNVSTLELGDSALYLCASSSGVTDTQYFGPGTRLTVL.

This clonotype has a count of ten or more. The chain uses TRBV3-1 and TRBJ2-5, with unresolved D. V was clipped by 4 bases and J by 5 bases, with 23 bases between them. Germline V lookup: CDR1 LGHDT, CDR2 YNNKEL (reference sequence). CDR3 length: 17 amino acids. In DNA, the CDR3 is TGTGCCAGCAGCCGAGGATATCCCATTTCTTTCTCTGAGACCCAGTACTTC. It translates to CASSRGYPISFSETQYF.

With respect to this clonotype: At one boundary the junction diverges from the germline segment, which might be a read error. The chain links TRBV6-9 to TRBJ1-2, with D hard to call. CDR1 and CDR2 from the germline V gene are MNHGY and SVAAGI. This CDR3 spans 17 amino acids. The CDR3 DNA sequence: TGTGTCAGCAGTAGGCCAGTGCCTTACGGAAAGACCTATGGCTACACCTTC. It specifies CVSSRPVPYGKTYGYTF.

This clonotype was counted between two and nine times. The CDR3 bases are TGCGCCAGCAGTAAGCACGCAAGATCGCGAAAGACCTATGGCTACACCTTC. As protein: CASSKHARSRKTYGYTF. The chain is built from TRBV10-1 and TRBJ1-2; D not certain. The CDR3 runs to 17 residues. V was shortened by 5 bases and J by 4 bases, with 23 bases between the two germline ends. CDR1 is WNHNN and CDR2 is SYGVQD in the germline V gene (reference sequence).

In the case of this clonotype: A much larger clone differs by one base, so this may be a read error. The J gene is TRBJ2-7, the V gene TRBV11-2; D gene uncertain. V gave up 8 bases and J gave up 4 bases, with 15 bases separating them. Germline V CDR1 and CDR2: SGHAT, FQNNGV. The CDR3 contains 13 residues. The CDR3 loop is CASAGFFRYEQYF. The DNA for the CDR3 is TGTGCCAGCGCCGGGTTCTTTCGGTACGAGCAGTACTTC.

Details on this clonotype: One base away lies a much larger clone, so this may be a sequencing read error. This chain connects TRBV12-3 or TRBV12-4 to TRBJ2-2, with D possibly matching TRBD1 (5 bases). The CDR3 covers 17 residues. V lost 9 bases and J lost 2, with 22 bases in between. CDR3 bases: TGTGCCAGAAGCCGCGGCAGGCCAGGGATAAACACCGGGGAGCTGTTTTTT. Translating it yields CARSRGRPGINTGELFF.

Notes on this clonotype: The final CDR3 position lacks the conserved phenylalanine or tryptophan, pointing to a likely read error. The chain employs TRBV10-3 and TRBJ2-7; no clear D. Germline-derived CDR1 and CDR2 are ENHRY and SYGVKD. The CDR3 runs 12 residues. DNA for the CDR3: TGTGTCACAAAATCCAGCTCCTACGAGCAGTACCTC. Protein sequence: CVTKSSSYEQYL.

Regarding this clonotype: A read error is possible here, since a much larger clone lies one base away. V is TRBV24-1 and J is TRBJ1-2; D unresolved. Germline V lookup: CDR1 KGHDR, CDR2 SFDVKD. This CDR3 is 17 amino acids long. V lost 6 bases and J 4 bases, leaving 23 bases between the germline ends. The CDR3 DNA reads TGTGCCACCAGTCCTGAATTTAGTACCAGAAACACCTATGGCTACACCTTC. Its protein product is CATSPEFSTRNTYGYTF.

This clonotype has a count of ten or more. The genes are TRBV8-2 and TRBJ2-6. TRBV8-2 corresponds to a pseudogene. There are 17 residues in the CDR3. DNA of the CDR3: TGTGGCAAAGCCAGTAGGATAACACAAAGTCGGGCCAACGTCCTGACTTTC. Amino acid sequence: CGKASRITQSRANVLTF.

This clonotype was recorded at least ten times. This chain uses TRBV7-8 with TRBJ1-2; D gene ambiguous. Trimming took off 5 bases at V and 4 bases at J, with 23 bases between the two ends. This CDR3 is built from 17 residues. From germline, CDR1 is SGHVS and CDR2 FQNEAQ. CDR3: CASSAVGFTRKTYGYTF. In DNA form, the CDR3 reads TGTGCCAGCAGCGCGGTAGGGTTTACCCGAAAGACCTATGGCTACACCTTC.

The sample holds one count of this clonotype. The chain couples TRBV8-2 to TRBJ1-2; the table assigns TRBD1, which was not confirmed against the DNA. TRBV8-2 is a documented pseudogene. CDR3 size: 16 residues. The CDR3 DNA reads as TGTGGCAGTGCCCTGATTGATGGCCGAAAGACCTATGGCTACACCTTC. Translated, it gives CGSALIDGRKTYGYTF.

Turning to this clonotype: A much larger clonotype is one base distant, so this may be a read error. V and J are TRBV10-2 and TRBJ2-6, with a weak D call TRBD1 (5 bases). The germline V gene has CDR1 WSHSY and CDR2 SAAADI. This CDR3 is built from 15 residues. In DNA form, the CDR3 reads TGCGCCAGCAGTTCCGCGACGAGTGGGGCCAACGTCCTGGCTTTC. Protein product: CASSSATSGANVLAF.

This clonotype was recorded at least ten times. The chain links TRBV5-1 to TRBJ2-7; possibly TRBD2 for D (6 bases). Germline assignment: CDR1 SGHRS and CDR2 YFSETQ. This CDR3 contains 15 residues. Trimming left V 3 bases short and J 7 bases short, with 20 bases between. The DNA of the CDR3 is TGCGCCAGCAGCTCACCGGGACTGGCGACTCTGGAGCAGTACTTC. Translation: CASSSPGLATLEQYF.

The sample holds a few counts of this clonotype. V is TRBV20-1 and J is TRBJ1-1, with a possible D match to TRBD1 (5 bases). Trimming removed 3 bases at V and 1 base at J, with 9 bases between. CDR3 size: 13 residues. CDR1 is DFQATT and CDR2 is SNEGSKA in the germline V gene (reference sequence). The DNA of the CDR3 is TGCAGTGCTAGGCGGGACGGGAACACTGAAGCTTTCTTT. Protein: CSARRDGNTEAFF.

The rearrangement joins TRBV3-1 to TRBJ1-2; D gene ambiguous. Trimming cost V 5 bases and J 4 bases, with 23 bases left between them. This CDR3 comprises 17 residues. Per germline, CDR1 LGHDT and CDR2 YNNKEL (reference sequence). The CDR3 DNA follows: TGTGCCAGCAGCGATCGCGTCACCCCTCGAAAGACCTATGGCTACACCTTC. This encodes CASSDRVTPRKTYGYTF.

Note on this clonotype: A clone one base away is much larger, so this may be a read error. The chain has TRBV6-4 and TRBJ2-1; D may be TRBD1 (5 bases). From germline, CDR1 is MRHNA and CDR2 SNTAGT. The length of the CDR3 is 14 residues. The V and J ends lost 2 bases and 7 bases respectively, with 12 bases between them. Written as DNA, the CDR3 is TGTGCCAGCAGTGACGAGGCAGGGATTAATGAGCAGTTCTTC. Residues: CASSDEAGINEQFF.

This clonotype was detected many times. This chain uses TRBV24-1 with TRBJ1-2, with unresolved D. V lost 6 bases and J 4 bases, leaving 23 bases between the germline ends. CDR3 size: 17 residues. Germline-derived CDR1 and CDR2 are KGHDR and SFDVKD. The CDR3 DNA follows: TGTGCCACCAGTCCGGGATTTAGTACCAGAAAGACCTATGGCTACACCTTC. Translation gives CATSPGFSTRKTYGYTF.

This clonotype has a count of ten or more. The chain carries TRBV3-1 and TRBJ2-2; D remains ambiguous. The CDR3 length is 18 residues. V was pared by 5 bases and J by 5 bases, with 24 bases between. Germline loops: CDR1 LGHDT, CDR2 YNNKEL (reference sequence). The CDR3 here is CASSNSTPISGLTGELFF. DNA for the CDR3: TGTGCCAGCAGCAACAGTACTCCCATTTCAGGCTTGACCGGGGAGCTGTTTTTT.

This clonotype occurred a few times. This chain connects TRBV20-1 to TRBJ1-4; 8 bases fit TRBD1. Per germline, CDR1 DFQATT and CDR2 SNEGSKA (reference sequence). The trim removed 5 bases at V and 3 bases at J, leaving 5 bases unmatched. The CDR3 loop spans 14 amino acids. The CDR3 DNA follows: TGCAGTGCTTCAAGGGGACAGGCTAATGAAAAACTGTTTTTT. Translated, it gives CSASRGQANEKLFF.

V is TRBV20-1 and J is TRBJ2-3, with no clear D. The V gene lost 2 bases and the J gene lost 4 bases, with 16 bases spanning the gap. This CDR3 has 15 residues. CDR1 and CDR2 (germline): DFQATT, SNEGSKA (reference sequence). The CDR3 is CSARTPPSPPDTQYF. In DNA form, the CDR3 reads TGCAGTGCTAGAACCCCGCCCTCCCCCCCAGATACGCAGTATTTT.

This clonotype was observed many times. The genes are TRBV16 and TRBJ1-2, with no clear D. V dropped 5 bases and J dropped 4 bases, with 23 bases sitting between them. This CDR3 is built from 17 residues. Germline-derived CDR1 and CDR2 are KGHSY and FQNENV. CDR3 DNA sequence: TGTGCCAGCAGCGGTTACATGGTCGTTAGAAAGACCTATGGCTACACCTTC. This encodes CASSGYMVVRKTYGYTF.

This clonotype showed up many times. This sequence joins TRBV20-1 and TRBJ2-7; D is uncertain. Germline V gives CDR1 DFQATT, CDR2 SNEGSKA (reference sequence). V shed 7 bases and J shed 1 base, with 11 bases lying between them. This CDR3 comprises 12 residues. The CDR3 region has the DNA TGCAGTGTACCGGACCAGTCCTACGAGCAGTACTTC. Protein product: CSVPDQSYEQYF.

The genes are TRBV5-1 and TRBJ2-5, with 9 positions matching TRBD1. The trim removed 3 bases at V and 3 bases at J, leaving 6 bases unmatched. The length of the CDR3 is 15 residues. Germline CDR1 and CDR2: SGHRS and YFSETQ. The CDR3 here is CASSSYGTGKETQYF. CDR3 nucleotides: TGCGCCAGCAGCTCCTACGGGACAGGGAAAGAGACCCAGTACTTC.

The chain employs TRBV7-1 and TRBJ1-2; unclear D gene. TRBV7-1 qualifies as an ORF whose function is uncertain. V was clipped by 8 bases and J by 4 bases, with 26 bases between them. The CDR3 is 17 amino acids. This CDR3 is CASGIGNHEGKTYGYTF. The CDR3 DNA sequence: TGTGCCAGCGGCATTGGCAATCACGAGGGAAAGACCTATGGCTACACCTTC.

On this clonotype: This may be a read error: a much more frequent sequence differs by one nucleotide. The rearrangement uses TRBV19 and TRBJ1-2; tentative D call: TRBD1 (5 bases). CDR1 and CDR2 from the germline V gene are LNHDA and SQIVND (reference sequence). This CDR3 spans 17 amino acids. The CDR3 DNA reads as TGTGACAGTAGTCCTATCAGGACAAATCGAAAGACCTATGGCTACACCTTC. It yields the protein CDSSPIRTNRKTYGYTF.

This clonotype turned up a few times. A much bigger clone sits one base away, suggesting this may be a read error. The chain employs TRBV7-2 and TRBJ2-7; TRBD2 matches 11 bases. CDR1 is SGHTA, CDR2 FQGNSA, per germline. The CDR3 consists of 17 residues. CDR3: CANSSPPLAGGPYEQYF. CDR3 sequence (DNA): TGTGCCAACAGCTCACCCCCCTTAGCGGGAGGGCCCTACGAGCAGTACTTC.